This T cell receptor beta chain is drawn from a study of blood T cells in healthy people across ages. A sample-barcoded 5' primer and a J-beta primer mix were used in a second PCR of about 6 to 11 cycles. TCRdb reanalysed the 5' RACE reads using MiXCR and keeps one entry per CDR3 protein. The table has 800,000 or so distinct CDR3 sequences, more than 20% seen once. Germline V gene data show CDR1 as GTSNPN and CDR2 as SVGIG (reference sequence). The CDR3 spans 14 residues. V lost 2 bases and J lost 15, with 23 bases in between. This clonotype was seen only a few times. The same data also contributed to another study, on T cells of mothers and their children.

Material for sequencing was blood. V is TRBV30 and J is TRBJ2-1; weak D call: TRBD1 (5 bases). This TCR was recovered from a boy aged 5 to 17 in good health. The CDR3 DNA sequence: TGTGCCTGGAGTTCCCAGCCGAATCAGGGTGGGTGGTTCTTC. It translates to CAWSSQPNQGGWFF. Complete variable domain (other parts from reference TRBV30 and TRBJ2-1): SQTIHQWPATLVQPVGSPLSLECTVEGTSNPNLYWYRQAAGRGLQLLFYSVGIGQISSEVPQNLSASRPQDRQFILSSKKLLLSDSGFYLCAWSSQPNQGGWFFGPGTRLTVL.